These 13 T cell receptor beta chains were all obtained from the same sample, sequenced in a study of blood T cell repertoires in COVID-19. Only in-frame clones appear in the TCRdb table, and some are missing; sequencing was by immunoSEQ multiplex PCR. The sample has approximately 100,000 clones; around 82% are singletons. Sequences were obtained from peripheral blood. These receptors were obtained from a man in his sixties with acute or convalescent COVID-19.

The chain carries TRBV21-1 and TRBJ1-5. TRBV21-1 is noted as a pseudogene. The CDR3 is 15 amino acids. CDR3 bases: TGTGCCAGCAGCAAATCGACCGGGGGTAGTGAGCCCCAGCATTTT. Protein product: CASSKSTGGSEPQHF.

The CDR3 DNA is TGTGCCACCAGCAGAGTGGACAGCTATCTTAACTATGGCTACACCTTC. Protein: CATSRVDSYLNYGYTF. The rearrangement uses TRBV15 and TRBJ1-2; D may be TRBD1 (6 bases). Germline CDR1 LNHNV, CDR2 YYDKDF (reference sequence). This CDR3 region has 16 residues. V lost 1 base and J lost 1, with 13 bases in between.

This sequence joins TRBV10-1 and TRBJ1-1; D is unresolved. This CDR3 region has 13 residues. The V gene lost 3 bases and the J gene lost 0 bases, with 5 bases spanning the gap. CDR1 is WNHNN and CDR2 is SYGVQD in the germline V gene (reference sequence). The CDR3 here is CASSDSMNTEAFF. The CDR3 nucleotides are TGCGCCAGCAGTGACAGTATGAACACTGAAGCTTTCTTT.

This clone has only a few counts. The chain couples TRBV6-5 to TRBJ2-7; 9 nucleotides match TRBD1. The V segment lost 7 bases and the J segment 5 bases; nucleotides outside the gene matches: 9. CDR1 MNHEY and CDR2 SVGAGI come from the germline V gene. The CDR3 totals 14 residues. CDR3 nucleotide sequence: TGTGCCAGCATAGGGACAGGGTGGTTCCACGAGCAGTACTTC. Translated: CASIGTGWFHEQYF.

The rearrangement joins TRBV5-1 to TRBJ2-3; 7 positions match TRBD1. The CDR3 totals 14 residues. From germline, CDR1 is SGHRS and CDR2 YFSETQ. V shed 3 bases, J shed 5 bases, and the junction held 6 bases outside the gene matches. Here the CDR3 DNA reads TGCGCCAGCAGCTCGGGGACAGTTAAAGATACGCAGTATTTT. Encoded protein: CASSSGTVKDTQYF.

There are a few counts of this clone. The CDR3: CASSLSLGTGYGYTF. The CDR3 nucleotides are TGCGCCAGCAGCTTGTCGTTGGGGACAGGCTATGGCTACACCTTC. V is TRBV5-1 and J is TRBJ1-2, with TRBD1 matching 8 bases. This CDR3 has 15 amino acids. The germline V gene has CDR1 SGHRS and CDR2 YFSETQ. V lost 1 base and J lost 4; bases outside the gene matches: 6.

The V and J genes are TRBV5-1 and TRBJ1-3; 7 nucleotides agree with TRBD1. After removal of 0 bases from V and 2 bases from J, the junction contained 2 bases not matched to a gene. The CDR3 consists of 15 residues. The V gene's germline CDR1 is SGHRS and CDR2 YFSETQ. The CDR3: CASSLGGGPGNTIYF. CDR3 sequence (DNA): TGCGCCAGCAGCTTGGGAGGGGGCCCTGGAAACACCATATATTTT.

This rearrangement joins TRBV12-3 or TRBV12-4 to TRBJ2-2; 7 bases align to TRBD1. The junction had 11 bases not matched to a gene; V was cut back by 11 bases and J by 8 bases. CDR3 size: 13 residues. The CDR3 region is CASNGQVAGELFF. CDR3 nucleotides: TGTGCCTCCAATGGACAGGTTGCGGGGGAGCTGTTTTTT.

The CDR3 sequence is CASRSGTQETQYF. Here the CDR3 DNA reads TGTGCCAGCCGTTCGGGGACACAAGAGACCCAGTACTTC. The chain joins TRBV2 to TRBJ2-5, with D perhaps matching TRBD1 (6 bases). Trimming stripped 8 bases from V and 2 bases from J, with 12 bases between. Germline V gives CDR1 SNHLY, CDR2 FYNNEI. The CDR3 consists of 13 residues.

The chain carries TRBV3-1 (or the pseudogene TRBV3-2) and TRBJ2-1, with 8 bases that match TRBD2. Germline V gives CDR1 LGHDT, CDR2 YNNKEL (reference sequence). V shed 0 bases, J shed 4 bases, and the junction held 17 bases outside the gene matches. The CDR3 extends over 20 amino acids. The chain's CDR3 is CASSQEREGGLAGPYNEQFF. CDR3 DNA sequence: TGTGCCAGCAGCCAAGAACGCGAGGGGGGGCTAGCGGGTCCATACAATGAGCAGTTCTTC.

The chain is built from TRBV9 and TRBJ2-1, with 13 bases matching TRBD2. This CDR3 spans 16 amino acids. V was pared by 4 bases and J by 9 bases, with 10 bases of the junction left unmatched. The V gene's germline CDR1 is SGDLS and CDR2 YYNGEE. CDR3 amino acids: CASSLTSGRASGEQFF. CDR3 in DNA: TGTGCCAGCAGCCTAACTAGCGGGAGGGCCTCGGGTGAGCAGTTCTTC.

The gene calls are TRBV11-2 and TRBJ1-1; a weak D match, TRBD1 (5 bases). Germline values: CDR1 SGHAT, CDR2 FQNNGV. The V gene lost 4 bases and the J gene lost 4 bases, with 13 bases spanning the gap. This CDR3 region has 14 residues. This chain's CDR3 is CASSSTALSTEAFF. The CDR3, as DNA: TGTGCCAGCAGCTCGACAGCTCTCTCCACTGAAGCTTTCTTT.

The genes are TRBV6-1 and TRBJ1-6; possibly TRBD1 for D (6 bases). Germline-derived CDR1 and CDR2 are MNHNS and SASEGT. Between the trimmed V and J ends, which lost 2 bases and 13 bases, there was a span of 15 bases. The CDR3 loop spans 14 amino acids. This CDR3 reads CASSEHQGQNPLHF. CDR3 nucleotides: TGTGCCAGCAGTGAACACCAGGGGCAGAACCCCCTCCACTTT.